The entry below describes one TCR beta chain. Antigen unknown. Time point given: cycle 4 day 1 (C4D1), after five to seven weeks of nivolumab. Each and every patient relapsed after autologous stem cell transplantation, and patients got differing brentuximab vedotin exposure. This CDR3 region has 13 residues. Trimming took 1 base from V and 10 from J, leaving 10 bases between them. Germline values: CDR1 MNHNS, CDR2 SASEGT. This table comes from immunoSEQ multiplex PCR, and its TCRdb copy is limited to in-frame clones, with some not included. The sample has roughly 100,000 clones; approximately 89% are singletons. This entry is derived from a study of PD-1 blockade in classical Hodgkin lymphoma. Study context: Patients were given intravenous nivolumab, 3 mg/kg, every 2 weeks.

General study results and limits: Baseline TCR diversity was reportedly lower in newly diagnosed patients than healthy donors.

The receptor comes from a human donor with classical Hodgkin lymphoma. The chain carries TRBV6-1 and TRBJ1-4, with a tentative D call TRBD1 (5 bases). The sample in question was peripheral blood mononuclear cells (PBMCs), obtained before the fourth cycle of nivolumab. The CDR3 loop reads CASSEGGVGKLFF. CDR3 nucleotide sequence: TGTGCCAGCAGTGAAGGAGGGGTGGGAAAACTGTTTTTT.